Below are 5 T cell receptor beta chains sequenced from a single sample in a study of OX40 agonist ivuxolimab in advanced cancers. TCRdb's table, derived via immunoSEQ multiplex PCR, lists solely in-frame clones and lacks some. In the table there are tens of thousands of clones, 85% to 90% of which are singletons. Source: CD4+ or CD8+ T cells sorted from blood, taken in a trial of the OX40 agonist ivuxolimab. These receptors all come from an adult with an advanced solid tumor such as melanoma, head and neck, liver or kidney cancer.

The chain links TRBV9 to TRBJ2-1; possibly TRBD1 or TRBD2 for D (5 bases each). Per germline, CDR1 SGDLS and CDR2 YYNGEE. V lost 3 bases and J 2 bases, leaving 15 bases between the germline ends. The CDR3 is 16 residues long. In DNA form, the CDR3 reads TGTGCCAGCAGCGCCCAGCCGGTGGGGGCCTACAATGAGCAGTTCTTC. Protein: CASSAQPVGAYNEQFF.

CDR3 nucleotides: TGTGCCAGCAGCCAGGGAGTGGGTATTTACGAGCAGTACTTC. It translates to CASSQGVGIYEQYF. This chain joins TRBV6-1 and TRBJ2-7; perhaps D is TRBD1 or TRBD2 (5 bases each). Deletions cut 6 bases from V and 4 bases from J, with 16 bases between. CDR1 and CDR2 (germline): MNHNS, SASEGT. CDR3 size: 14 residues.

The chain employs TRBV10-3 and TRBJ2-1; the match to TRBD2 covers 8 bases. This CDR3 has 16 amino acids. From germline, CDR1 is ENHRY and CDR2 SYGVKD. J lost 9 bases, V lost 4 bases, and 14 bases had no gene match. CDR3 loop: CAISGVSAGEGSEQFF. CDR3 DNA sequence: TGTGCCATCAGTGGCGTTTCAGCGGGAGAGGGGAGTGAGCAGTTCTTC.

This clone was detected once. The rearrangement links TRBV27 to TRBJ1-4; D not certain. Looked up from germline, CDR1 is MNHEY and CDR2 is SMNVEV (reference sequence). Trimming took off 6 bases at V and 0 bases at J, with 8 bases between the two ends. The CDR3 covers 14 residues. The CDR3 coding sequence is TGTGCCAGCAGCCCAGAAGCAACTAATGAAAAACTGTTTTTT. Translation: CASSPEATNEKLFF.

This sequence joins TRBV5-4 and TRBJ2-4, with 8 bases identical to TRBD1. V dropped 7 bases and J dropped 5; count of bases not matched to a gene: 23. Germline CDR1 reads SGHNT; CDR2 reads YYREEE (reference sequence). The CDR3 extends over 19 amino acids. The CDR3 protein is CASSAGTGPFLASQNIQYF. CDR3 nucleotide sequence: TGTGCCAGCTCGGCCGGGACAGGTCCCTTTCTAGCCAGCCAAAACATTCAGTACTTC. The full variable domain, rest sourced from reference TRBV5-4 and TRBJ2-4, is ETGVTQSPTHLIKTRGQQVTLRCSSQSGHNTVSWYQQALGQGPQFIFQYYREEENGRGNFPPRFSGLQFPNYSSELNVNALELDDSALYLCASSAGTGPFLASQNIQYFGAGTRLSVL.